The present T cell receptor beta chain was sequenced within a study of beta chain features in type 1 diabetes. Notes on the study in general: Possibly, sequencing cDNA over-represented cells that had high TCR expression levels. TCRB CDR3s from Type 1 diabetes patients were moderately but significantly shorter in all four CD4+ subsets. Although PCR might favor shorter templates, it would do so equally in patients and controls.

CD45RO/CCR7/CD25/CD127/CD95/CD27 sorting isolated CD4+ naive, central memory, regulatory and stem cell-like memory cells. Sequencing targeted expressed TCRB transcripts, as all isolated RNA had been reverse transcribed. TCRdb's table, derived via immunoSEQ multiplex PCR, lists solely in-frame clones and lacks some. Here the sample spans roughly 260,000 clones, about a tenth being singletons. The CDR3 loop spans 15 amino acids. Germline V gene lookup returns CDR1 LNHDA and CDR2 SQIVND (reference sequence). With 6 bases clipped from V and 3 bases from J, the junction kept 11 bases outside the gene matches. A few counts support this clone. Antigen: not known.

The clonotype comes from a man aged 25-45 years with type 1 diabetes. The chain couples TRBV19 to TRBJ2-7; 7 bases match TRBD2. The sequenced sample consisted of naive CD4+ T cells from blood. This CDR3 is CASSLEAGVGYEQYF. The CDR3 DNA reads TGTGCCAGTAGCCTCGAGGCGGGGGTGGGCTACGAGCAGTACTTC.